A single sample gave rise to the 22 T cell receptor beta chains below, sequenced in a study of T cells after yellow fever vaccination. TCRdb reprocessed the 5' RACE reads via MiXCR and lists one record per CDR3 protein. The sample includes hundreds of thousands of distinct CDR3 sequences, around 12% of them seen just once. The input for sequencing was PBMCs, taken on the day of the yellow fever booster vaccination. All receptors come from a man between 25 and 39 years old who received the YFV17D yellow fever vaccine.

The J gene is TRBJ1-2, the V gene TRBV12-3 or TRBV12-4; D gene unclear. V was shortened by 5 bases and J by 7 bases, with 11 bases between the two germline ends. CDR3 length: 12 amino acids. CDR3 coding DNA: TGTGCCAGCAGTCCGAGTCGTCTTGGCTACACCTTC. Amino acids: CASSPSRLGYTF.

There are a few counts of this clonotype. The chain recombines TRBV10-3 with TRBJ2-3, with a tentative D call TRBD2 (5 bases). The CDR3 is 14 residues long. V lost 2 bases to trimming and J lost 0 bases, with 6 bases between them. Germline CDR1 and CDR2: ENHRY and SYGVKD. The CDR3 is CAISEAGSTDTQYF. The CDR3 DNA follows: TGTGCCATCAGTGAGGCGGGCAGCACAGATACGCAGTATTTT.

This clonotype was counted only a few times. V and J are TRBV5-6 and TRBJ2-1; no definite D call. The CDR3 is made up of 16 amino acids. The germline gives CDR1 SGHDT, CDR2 YYEEEE. V was cut by 1 base and J by 0 bases, with 11 bases left in between. This CDR3 reads CASSLRGLSSYNEQFF. The CDR3 nucleotides are TGTGCCAGCAGCTTGCGTGGGCTGAGCTCCTACAATGAGCAGTTCTTC.

This chain joins TRBV5-1 and TRBJ2-3; D is unclear. The CDR3 has 14 amino acids. The germline V and J ends were trimmed by 2 bases and 5 bases, with 12 bases remaining between them. The V gene's germline CDR1 is SGHRS and CDR2 YFSETQ. The CDR3 bases are TGCGCCAGCAGCTTAGGTCAAAAGGGAGATACGCAGTATTTT. This gives the protein CASSLGQKGDTQYF.

The rearrangement joins TRBV10-2 to TRBJ2-3; no definite D call. From germline, CDR1 is WSHSY and CDR2 SAAADI. The CDR3 contains 12 residues. V lost 0 bases and J lost 11, with 9 bases in between. CDR3 protein: CASSESEVGQYF. The CDR3 nucleotides read TGCGCCAGCAGTGAGTCTGAAGTAGGGCAGTATTTT.

The chain is built from TRBV18 and TRBJ1-3; D ambiguous. Between the trimmed V and J ends, which lost 6 bases and 0 bases, there was a span of 12 bases. The CDR3 runs to 15 residues. In germline, CDR1 is KGHSH, CDR2 LQKENI. CDR3 amino acids: CASSTRASSGNTIYF. As DNA, the CDR3 is TGTGCCAGCTCTACTCGGGCCTCCTCTGGAAACACCATATATTTT.

This clonotype has only a few counts. The chain combines TRBV11-2 with TRBJ2-1; D unresolved. The V and J ends lost 2 bases and 0 bases respectively, with 14 bases between them. Germline V gene sequence: CDR1 SGHAT, CDR2 FQNNGV. There are 17 residues in the CDR3. The CDR3 bases are TGTGCCAGCAGCTTAAGGGCGTGGGCTAGCTCCTACAATGAGCAGTTCTTC. Its protein is CASSLRAWASSYNEQFF.

The CDR3 region has the DNA TGCAGTGCTGAGGGACAGACACTAGCCAAAAACATTCAGTACTTC. It translates to CSAEGQTLAKNIQYF. The chain uses TRBV20-1 and TRBJ2-4; TRBD1 agrees at 7 bases. The CDR3 loop spans 15 amino acids. Unmatched junction bases numbered 7, after V lost 5 bases and J lost 0 bases. Germline V gives CDR1 DFQATT, CDR2 SNEGSKA (reference sequence).

This clonotype appeared a few times. The J gene is TRBJ2-1, the V gene TRBV18, with TRBD2 as a possible D gene (6 bases). The CDR3 has 15 residues. The V end lost 3 bases, the J end lost 5 bases, and 14 bases lay between the germline ends. The germline V gene encodes CDR1 KGHSH and CDR2 LQKENI. CDR3 sequence: CASSPSGLPNNEQFF. CDR3 bases: TGTGCCAGCTCACCTAGCGGCCTACCGAACAATGAGCAGTTCTTC.

The rearrangement links TRBV6-5 to TRBJ2-1; D is perhaps TRBD2 (5 bases). The CDR3 length is 13 residues. V was cut by 0 bases and J by 5 bases, with 5 bases left in between. Germline values: CDR1 MNHEY, CDR2 SVGAGI. CDR3 nucleotides: TGTGCCAGCAGTTACTCCGGGGACAATGAGCAGTTCTTC. Protein product: CASSYSGDNEQFF.

This clonotype was recorded at least ten times. This rearrangement joins TRBV7-2 to TRBJ2-7, with TRBD2 matching 7 bases. The CDR3 length is 13 residues. Trimming removed 5 bases from V and 2 bases from J; junction bases left unmatched: 3. Per germline, CDR1 SGHTA and CDR2 FQGNSA. The CDR3 here is CASSPAGTYEQYF. CDR3 coding DNA: TGTGCCAGCAGCCCAGCGGGAACCTACGAGCAGTACTTC. The full variable domain, completed using reference TRBV7-2 and TRBJ2-7, is GAGVSQSPSNKVTEKGKDVELRCDPISGHTALYWYRQSLGQGLEFLIYFQGNSAPDKSGLPSDRFSAERTGGSVSTLTIQRTQQEDSAVYLCASSPAGTYEQYFGPGTRLTVT.

The genes are TRBV9 and TRBJ2-1; no clear D gene. V gave up 0 bases and J gave up 0 bases, with 16 bases separating them. Germline assignment: CDR1 SGDLS and CDR2 YYNGEE. The CDR3 is 18 residues long. CDR3 in amino acids: CASSVETGDFYSYNEQFF. DNA for the CDR3: TGTGCCAGCAGCGTAGAGACTGGTGACTTTTACTCCTACAATGAGCAGTTCTTC.

This clonotype was seen a handful of times. The chain is built from TRBV27 and TRBJ2-3; 8 bases are a match to TRBD2. V shed 6 bases and J 2 bases; nucleotides not matched to a gene: 10. Germline V gives CDR1 MNHEY, CDR2 SMNVEV (reference sequence). CDR3 size: 16 residues. As DNA, the CDR3 is TGTGCCAGCAGACGGGCCGGGACTAGTCCCACAGATACGCAGTATTTT. Its translation is CASRRAGTSPTDTQYF.

The chain recombines TRBV7-2 with TRBJ2-7, with 8 positions matching TRBD2. CDR1 and CDR2 (germline): SGHTA, FQGNSA. This CDR3 region has 15 residues. The J segment lost 5 bases and the V segment lost 5 bases, leaving 11 bases of the junction unmatched. The chain's CDR3 is CASSPTGTRENEQYF. The CDR3 DNA reads as TGTGCCAGCAGCCCAACCGGGACTAGAGAGAACGAGCAGTACTTC.

A few counts support this clonotype. This chain links TRBV20-1 with TRBJ2-5; D possibly corresponds to TRBD2 (6 bases). The CDR3 length is 12 residues. Trimming took off 5 bases at V and 3 bases at J, with 10 bases between the two ends. Germline loops: CDR1 DFQATT, CDR2 SNEGSKA (reference sequence). CDR3 DNA sequence: TGCAGTGCTTCCGGCGGGGAAGAGACCCAGTACTTC. Amino acid sequence: CSASGGEETQYF.

This clonotype was counted ten times or more. The CDR3 DNA is TGTGCCAGCAGTTCGGACAGGGCCCAAGTTGATACGCAGTATTTT. As protein: CASSSDRAQVDTQYF. The chain links TRBV28 to TRBJ2-3, with TRBD1 identical over 8 bases. The J segment lost 6 bases and the V segment lost 4 bases, leaving 9 bases of the junction unmatched. The CDR3 has 15 amino acids. The germline gives CDR1 MDHEN, CDR2 SYDVKM.

This clonotype was seen a few times. The chain employs TRBV28 and TRBJ2-3; TRBD2 matches 13 bases. The length of the CDR3 is 15 residues. Germline V gene sequence: CDR1 MDHEN, CDR2 SYDVKM. Unmatched junction bases numbered 7, after V lost 8 bases and J lost 5 bases. CDR3 coding DNA: TGTGCCAGCGCCCGGACTAGCGGGAGAAAAGATACGCAGTATTTT. It yields the protein CASARTSGRKDTQYF.

This sequence joins TRBV6-5 and TRBJ2-1; D assignment may be TRBD1 or TRBD2 (5 bases each). The germline V gene encodes CDR1 MNHEY and CDR2 SVGAGI. V was shortened by 4 bases and J by 4 bases, with 11 bases between the two germline ends. This CDR3 comprises 14 residues. DNA for the CDR3: TGTGCCAGCAGTTTTACCAGGGAGTACAATGAGCAGTTCTTC. Translated, it gives CASSFTREYNEQFF.

The gene calls are TRBV9 and TRBJ2-7; tentative D call: TRBD2 (5 bases). CDR3 length: 15 residues. Germline CDR1 and CDR2: SGDLS and YYNGEE. V was trimmed by 0 bases and J by 2 bases, leaving 12 bases between them. The chain's CDR3 is CASSVAPLEPYEQYF. For the CDR3, the DNA is TGTGCCAGCAGCGTAGCTCCACTAGAGCCCTACGAGCAGTACTTC. Together with reference TRBV9 and TRBJ2-7, the CDR3 gives the full variable domain: DSGVTQTPKHLITATGQRVTLRCSPRSGDLSVYWYQQSLDQGLQFLIQYYNGEERAKGNILERFSAQQFPDLHSELNLSSLELGDSALYFCASSVAPLEPYEQYFGPGTRLTVT.

The chain links TRBV7-8 to TRBJ2-2; 7 bases align to TRBD1. The germline CDR1 and CDR2 sequences are SGHVS and FQNEAQ. The V gene end was trimmed by 2 bases and the J gene end by 8 bases; junction bases not matched to a gene: 2. The CDR3 spans 13 residues. The CDR3 here is CASSLSGGGELFF. CDR3 nucleotides: TGTGCCAGCAGCTTATCAGGGGGAGGGGAGCTGTTTTTT. Full variable domain (remainder filled in from reference TRBV7-8 and TRBJ2-2): GAGVSQSPRYKVAKRGQDVALRCDPISGHVSLFWYQQALGQGPEFLTYFQNEAQLDKSGLPSDRFFAERPEGSVSTLKIQRTQQEDSAVYLCASSLSGGGELFFGEGSRLTVL.

This clonotype was recorded many times. The chain employs TRBV5-5 and TRBJ2-5; D may be TRBD1 (5 bases). Deletions cut 4 bases from V and 2 bases from J, with 9 bases between. The CDR3 runs 13 residues. CDR1 and CDR2 from the germline V gene are SGHKS and YYEKEE (reference sequence). The CDR3 reads CASSPGWQETQYF. The CDR3 region has the DNA TGTGCCAGCAGCCCAGGGTGGCAAGAGACCCAGTACTTC.

This sequence joins TRBV27 and TRBJ2-1, with TRBD2 matching 13 bases. V gave up 5 bases and J gave up 9 bases; unmatched junction bases: 13. This CDR3 is built from 17 residues. CDR1 and CDR2 from the germline V gene are MNHEY and SMNVEV (reference sequence). The CDR3 DNA is TGTGCCAGCAGTCCGATTATGACTAGCGGGAGGTCTCTTGAGCAGTTCTTC. Its protein product is CASSPIMTSGRSLEQFF.